Reported below is one T cell receptor (beta chain). Its target is unknown. The data stem from a study of cytomegalovirus exposure and HLA in healthy donors. From germline, CDR1 is SQVTM and CDR2 ANQGSEA. After removal of 4 bases from V and 7 bases from J, the junction contained 3 bases not matched to a gene. This CDR3 region has 12 residues. The study ran its PCR with 60 Vbeta and 13 Jbeta primers. The protocol was immunoSEQ multiplex PCR, while the TCRdb copy is restricted to in-frame clones and leaves out a portion. The sample shows 65,000 to 70,000 clones, 70% to 80% of them seen only once. Findings and limits, study-wide: Sequencing likely produced, as an artifact, a cluster of highly shared sequence variants.

What was sequenced was PBMCs. The V gene is TRBV29-1, the J gene TRBJ2-1; 8 bases match TRBD1. This TCR came from a man in his forties or fifties in good health and CMV-seronegative. CDR3 DNA sequence: TGCAGCGTTGCGGACAGGGTAAATGAGCAGTTCTTC. This codes for CSVADRVNEQFF.